These T cell receptor beta chains were read from a single sample in a study. TCRdb fed the 5' RACE reads into MiXCR, producing one record per CDR3 protein. This sample yields some 62,000 distinct CDR3 sequences, of which 20% to 25% are seen a single time; about 3% belongs to the top ten. Sequencing was done on a sample of memory CD4+ T cells sorted from a lymph node. These receptors all come from a female donor with breast cancer. Each CDR3 is given with its conserved first and last residue. The D gene is left open where the match is weak. Size is omitted from some rows. Given values are once, few, many or a class for expanded clones.

d_call	j_call	v_call	clone_size	cdr3_aa	cdr3_nt
TRBD1	TRBJ2-2	TRBV3-1	many	CASTTGQGRGELFF	TGTGCCAGCACTACGGGACAGGGACGCGGGGAGCTGTTTTTT
NA	TRBJ1-2	TRBV20-1	many	CSAILGVDYGYTF	TGCAGTGCTATCCTAGGGGTCGACTATGGCTACACCTTC
NA	TRBJ2-3	TRBV6-5	NA	CASSSDPLDTDTQYF	TGTGCCAGCAGCTCGGACCCGCTCGACACAGATACGCAGTATTTT
TRBD2	TRBJ2-3	TRBV20-1	few	CSARVPSGGFPTDTQYF	TGCAGTGCTAGAGTTCCTAGCGGGGGGTTTCCCACAGATACGCAGTATTTT
NA	TRBJ2-7	TRBV11-3	few	CASSSTNYEQYF	TGTGCCAGCAGCTCGACTAACTACGAGCAGTACTTC
TRBD1	TRBJ2-2	TRBV6-5	many	CASSLQGANTGELFF	TGTGCCAGCAGCTTACAGGGGGCCAACACCGGGGAGCTGTTTTTT
TRBD2	TRBJ2-7	TRBV5-4	few	CASSPGTSGSLYEQYF	TGTGCCAGCAGCCCTGGGACTAGCGGGAGTCTCTACGAGCAGTACTTC
TRBD1	TRBJ1-1	TRBV27	NA	CASSARDRLSVRGAFF	TGTGCCAGCAGTGCCCGGGACAGGTTATCTGTTCGGGGAGCTTTCTTT
TRBD1	TRBJ2-1	TRBV7-9	few	CASSLGQGAVNEQFF	TGTGCCAGCAGCTTAGGGCAGGGGGCCGTAAATGAGCAGTTCTTC
NA	TRBJ1-5	TRBV19	few	CASLAAGRNQPQHF	TGTGCCAGTTTAGCGGCAGGTCGCAATCAGCCCCAGCATTTT
NA	TRBJ2-3	TRBV4-1	many	CASSFNPRGSSTDTQYF	TGCGCCAGCAGCTTCAACCCCCGGGGTTCAAGCACAGATACGCAGTATTTT
NA	TRBJ2-5	TRBV7-2	NA	CASSLVVGAETQYF	TGTGCCAGCAGCTTAGTTGTGGGGGCAGAGACCCAGTACTTC
NA	TRBJ1-2	TRBV3-1	NA	CASSQAAAYTF	TGTGCCAGCAGCCAGGCAGCTGCATACACCTTC
NA	TRBJ2-1	TRBV20-1	few	CSAGGRVSGRGSYNEQFF	TGCAGTGCCGGGGGTAGGGTTTCGGGCAGGGGAAGCTACAATGAGCAGTTCTTC
NA	TRBJ2-5	TRBV5-1	many	CASSFDPGETQYF	TGCGCCAGCAGCTTCGACCCAGGAGAGACCCAGTACTTC
NA	TRBJ1-3	TRBV7-2	NA	CASSFVMGRLSGNTIYF	TGTGCCAGCAGCTTCGTGATGGGGCGGCTCTCTGGAAACACCATATATTTT
TRBD2	TRBJ2-1	TRBV7-3	NA	CASSLRARTSGHNEQFF	TGTGCCAGCAGCTTAAGGGCTCGGACTAGCGGGCACAATGAGCAGTTCTTC
TRBD1	TRBJ1-2	TRBV12-3/TRBV12-4	NA	CASSSEDRGPEGYTF	TGTGCCAGCAGTTCCGAGGACAGGGGGCCAGAAGGCTACACCTTC
NA	TRBJ1-6	TRBV10-2	NA	CASTDFGNSPLHF	TGCGCCAGCACGGACTTTGGAAATTCACCCCTCCACTTT
NA	TRBJ2-1	TRBV7-9	NA	CASSLPSSNEQFF	TGTGCCAGCAGCTTACCCTCTAGCAATGAGCAGTTCTTC